The next 21 T cell receptor beta chains were all read from a single sample in a study of blood T cell repertoires in COVID-19. TCRdb's table, derived via immunoSEQ multiplex PCR, lists solely in-frame clones and lacks some. Among 250,000 or so clones, about 79% were seen once, and the ten largest hold around 2.5%. Source material: peripheral blood. The source of these receptors is a man aged 35-49 years who had recovered from COVID-19.

This clone was found once. The rearrangement links TRBV7-6 to TRBJ2-7, with TRBD1 as a possible D gene (5 bases). The germline CDR1 and CDR2 sequences are SGHVS and FNYEAQ. CDR3 length: 16 residues. Trimming took 1 base from V and 0 from J, leaving 13 bases between them. CDR3 residues: CASSLEVGHNSYEQYF. The CDR3 DNA reads TGTGCCAGCAGCTTAGAAGTAGGACACAACTCCTACGAGCAGTACTTC.

The V gene is TRBV18, the J gene TRBJ1-4; D perhaps matches TRBD1 (5 bases). The CDR3 totals 14 residues. Trimming took off 4 bases at V and 8 bases at J, with 14 bases between the two ends. Germline V CDR1 and CDR2: KGHSH, LQKENI. CDR3 DNA: TGTGCCAGCTCACTCCCTGGACGGACAGAAAAACTGTTTTTT. Its protein product is CASSLPGRTEKLFF.

The V call is TRBV3-1 (or the pseudogene TRBV3-2), the J call TRBJ1-1; maybe TRBD1 (5 bases). The CDR3 runs to 14 residues. Trimming removed 4 bases at V and 4 bases at J, with 13 bases between. Germline V gene sequence: CDR1 LGHDT, CDR2 YNNKEL (reference sequence). CDR3: CASSLGTDLTEAFF. The DNA for the CDR3 is TGTGCCAGCAGCCTCGGGACTGACCTCACTGAAGCTTTCTTT.

This rearrangement joins TRBV18 to TRBJ2-7; TRBD2 agrees at 16 bases. V lost 3 bases, J lost 5 bases, and 10 bases stayed unmatched. The CDR3 loop spans 18 amino acids. Germline CDR1 reads KGHSH; CDR2 reads LQKENI. The CDR3, as DNA: TGTGCCAGCTCACCTTCCGGGACTAGCGGGAGGGATAGGGACGAGCAGTACTTC. Translation gives CASSPSGTSGRDRDEQYF.

The chain joins TRBV10-1 to TRBJ2-1; TRBD1 aligns across 9 bases. With V trimmed by 5 bases and J by 7 bases, 9 bases remained unmatched. Germline V gives CDR1 WNHNN, CDR2 SYGVQD (reference sequence). CDR3 length equals 15 residues. The DNA for the CDR3 is TGCGCCAGCAGTAAACCGGGACAGGGTAGGAATGAGCAGTTCTTC. Protein product: CASSKPGQGRNEQFF.

This chain connects TRBV7-2 to TRBJ2-7, with D tentatively TRBD2 (6 bases). The CDR3 sequence is 12 residues long. The germline V gene encodes CDR1 SGHTA and CDR2 FQGNSA. The V and J ends lost 5 bases and 7 bases respectively, with 12 bases between them. The CDR3 is CASSSGGWEQYF. In nucleotides, the CDR3 is TGTGCCAGCAGCAGTGGGGGGTGGGAGCAGTACTTC.

CDR3 residues: CASSQGAEGETQYF. For the CDR3, the DNA is TGCGCCAGCAGTCAGGGGGCAGAGGGAGAGACCCAGTACTTC. The chain joins TRBV23-1 to TRBJ2-5; tentative D call: TRBD1 (6 bases). TRBV23-1 is assigned to the ORF class and has an uncertain function. The CDR3 runs to 14 residues. Between the trimmed V and J ends, which lost 3 bases and 4 bases, there was a span of 12 bases.

CDR3 nucleotides: TGTGCCAGCAACACAGGGGGCGATTCACCCCTCCACTTT. Its protein is CASNTGGDSPLHF. The chain employs TRBV19 and TRBJ1-6, with 9 bases that match TRBD1. Germline V CDR1 and CDR2: LNHDA, SQIVND (reference sequence). This CDR3 region has 13 residues. With V trimmed by 9 bases and J by 8 bases, 5 bases remained unmatched.

V gene TRBV18 combines with J gene TRBJ2-1, with 9 positions matching TRBD2. The CDR3 consists of 17 residues. With V trimmed by 4 bases and J by 6 bases, 13 bases remained unmatched. The germline CDR1 and CDR2 sequences are KGHSH and LQKENI. CDR3 in DNA: TGTGCCAGCTCACGTGGGCTGACTAGCGGTAAGGGCAATGAGCAGTTCTTC. This translates into CASSRGLTSGKGNEQFF. The entire variable domain, with the rest obtained from reference TRBV18 and TRBJ2-1, is as follows: NAGVMQNPRHLVRRRGQEARLRCSPMKGHSHVYWYRQLPEEGLKFMVYLQKENIIDESGMPKERFSAEFPKEGPSILRIQQVVRGDSAAYFCASSRGLTSGKGNEQFFGPGTRLTVL.

The chain carries TRBV19 and TRBJ1-6; D uncertain. Trimming took off 1 base at V and 8 bases at J, with 12 bases between the two ends. The V gene's germline CDR1 is LNHDA and CDR2 SQIVND (reference sequence). The CDR3 sequence is 15 residues long. Written as DNA, the CDR3 is TGTGCCAGTAGTATAGTTCCGGGTCGGGATTCACCCCTCCACTTT. Protein sequence: CASSIVPGRDSPLHF.

This clone was counted between two and nine times. The chain has TRBV28 and TRBJ2-1; 13 bases fit TRBD2. This CDR3 comprises 16 residues. J lost 8 bases, V lost 4 bases, and 8 bases had no gene match. CDR1 and CDR2 from the germline V gene are MDHEN and SYDVKM. In nucleotides, the CDR3 is TGTGCCAGCAGTTCGTCGGGACTAGCGGGGCTCGATGAGCAGTTCTTC. Translated: CASSSSGLAGLDEQFF.

This rearrangement joins TRBV3-1 (or the pseudogene TRBV3-2) to TRBJ2-5; tentative D call: TRBD1 (5 bases). The CDR3 covers 13 residues. The V end was cut by 3 bases, the J end by 1 base, with 6 bases between. Germline V CDR1 and CDR2: LGHDT, YNNKEL (reference sequence). This CDR3 reads CASSHQGQETQYF. CDR3 DNA sequence: TGTGCCAGCAGCCACCAGGGCCAAGAGACCCAGTACTTC.

This sequence joins TRBV24-1 and TRBJ1-1; the match to TRBD1 covers 9 bases. CDR3 length: 16 residues. The V segment lost 3 bases and the J segment 0 bases; nucleotides outside the gene matches: 4. CDR1 is KGHDR and CDR2 is SFDVKD in the germline V gene. CDR3 nucleotide sequence: TGTGCCACCAGTGATACAGGGGGCGAATTGAACACTGAAGCTTTCTTT. Translating gives CATSDTGGELNTEAFF.

V gene TRBV19 combines with J gene TRBJ2-1, with TRBD2 matching 9 bases. The CDR3 contains 15 residues. With V trimmed by 7 bases and J by 4 bases, 8 bases remained unmatched. Germline CDR1 LNHDA, CDR2 SQIVND (reference sequence). The CDR3 nucleotides are TGTGCCAGTAATCGAGCGGGAGGTCAATACAATGAGCAGTTCTTC. This translates into CASNRAGGQYNEQFF.

This clone was observed once. The CDR3 sequence is CASSLARASTDTQYF. The CDR3 DNA sequence: TGTGCCAGCTCCTTGGCGCGGGCTAGCACAGATACGCAGTATTTT. This chain joins TRBV25-1 and TRBJ2-3; a possible D gene is TRBD2 (5 bases). Germline CDR1 reads MGHDK; CDR2 reads SYGVNS. The CDR3 consists of 15 residues. V dropped 8 bases and J dropped 0 bases, with 15 bases sitting between them.

The V call is TRBV19, the J call TRBJ1-6; no clear D gene. The V end lost 10 bases, the J end lost 0 bases, and 13 bases lay between the germline ends. This CDR3 comprises 15 residues. From germline, CDR1 is LNHDA and CDR2 SQIVND (reference sequence). The CDR3 DNA follows: TGTGCCACCATGAGCCTGAGCTCCTATAATTCACCCCTCCACTTT. This sequence encodes CATMSLSSYNSPLHF.

The chain combines TRBV28 with TRBJ2-7; 12 positions agree with TRBD2. CDR1 MDHEN and CDR2 SYDVKM come from the germline V gene. With 7 bases clipped from V and 3 bases from J, the junction kept 10 bases outside the gene matches. The CDR3 runs to 16 residues. The CDR3 is CASKEGSTSGSYEQYF. The CDR3 DNA follows: TGTGCCAGCAAGGAAGGCTCGACTAGCGGGAGCTACGAGCAGTACTTC.

V is TRBV5-8 and J is TRBJ2-3; 10 bases are shared with TRBD2. This CDR3 spans 18 amino acids. In germline, CDR1 is SGHTS, CDR2 YDEGEE. J lost 0 bases, V lost 4 bases, and 11 bases had no gene match. The CDR3 nucleotides read TGTGCCAGCAGCACTGGATCTAGCGGGAGCCATAGCACAGATACGCAGTATTTT. It encodes CASSTGSSGSHSTDTQYF. The whole variable domain, remainder taken from reference TRBV5-8 and TRBJ2-3, is EAGVTQSPTHLIKTRGQQATLRCSPISGHTSVYWYQQALGLGLQFLLWYDEGEERNRGNFPPRFSGRQFPNYSSELNVNALELEDSALYLCASSTGSSGSHSTDTQYFGPGTRLTVL.

The genes are TRBV7-9 and TRBJ1-1; a weak D match, TRBD1 (5 bases). The CDR3 loop spans 14 amino acids. Trimming pared 6 bases from V and 3 bases from J, leaving 14 bases between. Germline V CDR1 and CDR2: SEHNR, FQNEAQ (reference sequence). The CDR3: CASSFTAGYTEAFF. The CDR3 DNA follows: TGTGCCAGCAGTTTCACTGCAGGGTACACTGAAGCTTTCTTT.

The chain is built from TRBV7-2 and TRBJ2-1, with a weak D call TRBD1 (6 bases). V gave up 2 bases and J gave up 10 bases, with 21 bases separating them. Germline V gene sequence: CDR1 SGHTA, CDR2 FQGNSA. The CDR3 sequence is 16 residues long. This CDR3 is CASSLNPFGGQGEQFF. CDR3 sequence (DNA): TGTGCCAGCAGCTTAAATCCTTTTGGGGGCCAAGGAGAGCAGTTCTTC.

The J gene is TRBJ2-7, the V gene TRBV18; 7 bases map to TRBD1. The V gene end was trimmed by 3 bases and the J gene end by 4 bases; junction bases not matched to a gene: 6. Per germline, CDR1 KGHSH and CDR2 LQKENI. CDR3 length equals 14 residues. Here the CDR3 DNA reads TGTGCCAGCTCACCCGGGACAGACCTATACGAGCAGTACTTC. This codes for CASSPGTDLYEQYF.